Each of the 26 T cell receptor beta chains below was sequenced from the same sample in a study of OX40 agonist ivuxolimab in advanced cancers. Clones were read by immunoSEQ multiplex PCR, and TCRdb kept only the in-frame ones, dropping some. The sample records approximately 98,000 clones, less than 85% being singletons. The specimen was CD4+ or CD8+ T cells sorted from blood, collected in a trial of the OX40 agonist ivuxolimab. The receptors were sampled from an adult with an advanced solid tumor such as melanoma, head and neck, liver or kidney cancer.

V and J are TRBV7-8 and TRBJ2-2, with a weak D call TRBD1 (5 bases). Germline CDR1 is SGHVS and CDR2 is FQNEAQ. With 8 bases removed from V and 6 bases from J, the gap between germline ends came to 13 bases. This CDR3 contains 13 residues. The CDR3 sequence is CASGSDSAGELFF. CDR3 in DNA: TGTGCCAGCGGTTCCGACAGCGCCGGGGAGCTGTTTTTT.

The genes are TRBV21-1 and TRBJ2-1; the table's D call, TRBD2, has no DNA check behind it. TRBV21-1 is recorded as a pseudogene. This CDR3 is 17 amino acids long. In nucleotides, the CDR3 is TGTGCCAGCAGCAAAGGGTCGGAGCGGATCTCCTACAATGAGCAGTTCTTC. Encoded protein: CASSKGSERISYNEQFF.

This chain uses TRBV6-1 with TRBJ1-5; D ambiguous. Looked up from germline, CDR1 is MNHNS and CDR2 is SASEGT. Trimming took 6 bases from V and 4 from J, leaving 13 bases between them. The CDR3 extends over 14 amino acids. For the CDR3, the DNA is TGTGCCAGCAGCCGACGGGAGAAAAATCAGCCCCAGCATTTT. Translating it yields CASSRREKNQPQHF.

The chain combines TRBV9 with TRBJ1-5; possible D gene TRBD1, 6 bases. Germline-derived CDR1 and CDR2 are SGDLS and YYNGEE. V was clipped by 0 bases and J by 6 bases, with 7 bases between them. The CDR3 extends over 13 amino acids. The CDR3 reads CASSVEGGQPQHF. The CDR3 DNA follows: TGTGCCAGCAGCGTAGAAGGGGGTCAGCCCCAGCATTTT.

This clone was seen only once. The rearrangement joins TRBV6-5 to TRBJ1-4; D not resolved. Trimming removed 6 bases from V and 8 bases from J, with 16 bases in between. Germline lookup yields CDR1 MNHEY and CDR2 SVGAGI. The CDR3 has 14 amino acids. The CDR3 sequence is CASRPGPTWEKLFF. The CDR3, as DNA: TGTGCCAGCAGGCCGGGCCCCACTTGGGAAAAACTGTTTTTT.

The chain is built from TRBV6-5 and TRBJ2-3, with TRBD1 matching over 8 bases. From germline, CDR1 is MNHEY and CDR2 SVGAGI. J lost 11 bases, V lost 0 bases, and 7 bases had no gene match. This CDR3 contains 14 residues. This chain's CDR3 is CASSYSYGQGKQYF. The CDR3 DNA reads TGTGCCAGCAGTTACTCGTACGGACAGGGCAAGCAGTATTTT.

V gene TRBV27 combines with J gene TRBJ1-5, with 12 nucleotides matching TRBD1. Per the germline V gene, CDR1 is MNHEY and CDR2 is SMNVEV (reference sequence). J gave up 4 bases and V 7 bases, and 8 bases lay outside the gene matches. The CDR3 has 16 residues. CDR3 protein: CASKGGQGAWNQPQHF. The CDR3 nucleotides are TGTGCCAGCAAGGGGGGACAGGGGGCTTGGAATCAGCCCCAGCATTTT.

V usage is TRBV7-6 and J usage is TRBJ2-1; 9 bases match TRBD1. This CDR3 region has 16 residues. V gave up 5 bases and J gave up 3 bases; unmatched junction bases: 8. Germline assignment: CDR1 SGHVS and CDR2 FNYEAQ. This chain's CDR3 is CASSARTGDNYNEQFF. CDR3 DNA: TGTGCCAGCAGCGCCAGGACAGGGGATAACTACAATGAGCAGTTCTTC.

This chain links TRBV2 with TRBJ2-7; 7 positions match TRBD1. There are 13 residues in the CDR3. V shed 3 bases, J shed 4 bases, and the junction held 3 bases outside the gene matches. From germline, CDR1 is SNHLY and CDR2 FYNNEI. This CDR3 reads CASSDWTGYEQYF. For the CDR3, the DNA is TGTGCCAGCAGTGATTGGACAGGTTACGAGCAGTACTTC.

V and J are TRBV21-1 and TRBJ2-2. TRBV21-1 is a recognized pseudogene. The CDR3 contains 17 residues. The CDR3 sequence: CASSKYPGTPEAGELFF. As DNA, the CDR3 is TGTGCCAGCAGCAAATATCCCGGGACCCCTGAGGCCGGGGAGCTGTTTTTT.

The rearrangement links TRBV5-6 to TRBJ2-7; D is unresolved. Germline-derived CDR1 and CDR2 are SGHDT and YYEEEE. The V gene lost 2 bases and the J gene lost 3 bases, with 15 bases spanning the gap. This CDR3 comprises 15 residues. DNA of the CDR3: TGTGCCAGCAGCTTCGGAATTTCTGTTAGCTACGAGCAGTACTTC. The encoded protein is CASSFGISVSYEQYF.

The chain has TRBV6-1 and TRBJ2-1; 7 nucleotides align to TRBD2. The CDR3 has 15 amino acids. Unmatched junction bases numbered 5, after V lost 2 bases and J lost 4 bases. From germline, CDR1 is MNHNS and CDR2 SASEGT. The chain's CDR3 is CASSEWRESYNEQFF. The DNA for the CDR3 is TGTGCCAGCAGTGAATGGCGGGAGAGTTACAATGAGCAGTTCTTC.

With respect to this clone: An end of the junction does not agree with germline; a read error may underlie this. CDR3 sequence reads: CASSSGTARIF. As DNA, the CDR3 is TGTGCCAGCAGTTCGGGGACGGCCCGAATCTTT. The chain couples TRBV6-5 to TRBJ1-1; D may be TRBD1 (5 bases). The germline gives CDR1 MNHEY, CDR2 SVGAGI. This CDR3 is 11 amino acids long.

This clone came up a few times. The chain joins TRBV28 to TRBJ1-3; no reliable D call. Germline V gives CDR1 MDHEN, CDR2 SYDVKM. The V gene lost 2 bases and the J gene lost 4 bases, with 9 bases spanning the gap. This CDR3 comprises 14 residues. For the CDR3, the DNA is TGTGCCAGCAGTTTAACGCAAGCAGGAAACACCATATATTTT. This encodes CASSLTQAGNTIYF.

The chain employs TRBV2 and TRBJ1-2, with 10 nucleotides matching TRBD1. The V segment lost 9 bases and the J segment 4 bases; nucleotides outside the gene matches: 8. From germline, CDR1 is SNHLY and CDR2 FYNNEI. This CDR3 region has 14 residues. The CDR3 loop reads CARARDRGVYGYTF. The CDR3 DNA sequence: TGTGCCAGGGCCCGGGACAGGGGTGTCTATGGCTACACCTTC.

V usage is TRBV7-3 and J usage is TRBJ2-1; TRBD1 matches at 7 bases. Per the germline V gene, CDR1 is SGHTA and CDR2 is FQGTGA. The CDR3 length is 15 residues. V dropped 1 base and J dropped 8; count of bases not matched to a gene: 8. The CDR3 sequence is CASSLNPGGRDEQFF. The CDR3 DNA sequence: TGTGCCAGCAGCTTAAATCCAGGGGGTCGCGATGAGCAGTTCTTC.

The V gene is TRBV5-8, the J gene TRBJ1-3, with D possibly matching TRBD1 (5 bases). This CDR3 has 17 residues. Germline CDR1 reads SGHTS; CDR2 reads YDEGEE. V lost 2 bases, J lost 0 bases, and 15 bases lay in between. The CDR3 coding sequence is TGTGCCAGCAGCTTAACATCACGTGGGGGCTCTGGAAACACCATATATTTT. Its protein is CASSLTSRGGSGNTIYF. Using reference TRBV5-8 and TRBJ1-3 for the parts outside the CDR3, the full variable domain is EAGVTQSPTHLIKTRGQQATLRCSPISGHTSVYWYQQALGLGLQFLLWYDEGEERNRGNFPPRFSGRQFPNYSSELNVNALELEDSALYLCASSLTSRGGSGNTIYFGEGSWLTVV.

This chain's CDR3 is CASKWLTSTDTQYF. The CDR3 DNA sequence: TGTGCCAGCAAATGGTTAACTAGCACAGATACGCAGTATTTT. V is TRBV2 and J is TRBJ2-3, with D hard to call. Germline V gene lookup returns CDR1 SNHLY and CDR2 FYNNEI. The CDR3 loop spans 14 amino acids. Trimming removed 7 bases from V and 0 bases from J, with 11 bases in between.

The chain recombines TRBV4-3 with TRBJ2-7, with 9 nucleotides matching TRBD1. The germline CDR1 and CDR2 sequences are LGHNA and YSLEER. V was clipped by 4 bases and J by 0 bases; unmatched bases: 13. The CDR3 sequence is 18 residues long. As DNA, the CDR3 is TGCGCCAGCAGCCTATTTTTGTCAGGGGACAGGGCCTCCTACGAGCAGTACTTC. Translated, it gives CASSLFLSGDRASYEQYF.

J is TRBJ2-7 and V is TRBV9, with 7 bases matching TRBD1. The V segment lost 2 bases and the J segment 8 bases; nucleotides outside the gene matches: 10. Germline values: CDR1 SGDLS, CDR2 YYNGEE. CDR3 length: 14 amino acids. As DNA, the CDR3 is TGTGCCAGCAGCGTTTCCGGACAGGCCAAGAAGCAGTACTTC. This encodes CASSVSGQAKKQYF.

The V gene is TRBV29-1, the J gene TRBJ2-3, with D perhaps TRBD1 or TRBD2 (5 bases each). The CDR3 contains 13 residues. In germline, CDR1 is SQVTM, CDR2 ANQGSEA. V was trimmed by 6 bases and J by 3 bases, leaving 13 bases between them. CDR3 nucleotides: TGCAGCGTCACCCGGGGCGGAACAGATACGCAGTATTTT. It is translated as CSVTRGGTDTQYF.

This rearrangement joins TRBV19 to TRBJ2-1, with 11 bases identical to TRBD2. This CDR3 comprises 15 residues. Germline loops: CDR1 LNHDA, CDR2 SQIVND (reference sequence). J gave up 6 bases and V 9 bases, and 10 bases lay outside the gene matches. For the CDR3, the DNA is TGTGCCAGCACCGCCGGGACTAGCGGATTCAATGAGCAGTTCTTC. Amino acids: CASTAGTSGFNEQFF.

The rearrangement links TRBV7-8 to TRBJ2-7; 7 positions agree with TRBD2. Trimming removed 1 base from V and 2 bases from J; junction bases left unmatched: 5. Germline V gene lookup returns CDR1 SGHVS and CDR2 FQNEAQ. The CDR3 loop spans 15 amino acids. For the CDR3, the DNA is TGTGCCAGCAGCTTAGGGGGGGGTATTGCCTACGAGCAGTACTTC. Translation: CASSLGGGIAYEQYF.

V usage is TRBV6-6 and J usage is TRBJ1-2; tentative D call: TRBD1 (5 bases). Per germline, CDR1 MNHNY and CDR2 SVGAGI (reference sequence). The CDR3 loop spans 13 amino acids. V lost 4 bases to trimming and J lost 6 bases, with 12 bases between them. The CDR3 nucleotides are TGTGCCAGCAGTTCCGACGGGGGGAATGGCTACACCTTC. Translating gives CASSSDGGNGYTF.

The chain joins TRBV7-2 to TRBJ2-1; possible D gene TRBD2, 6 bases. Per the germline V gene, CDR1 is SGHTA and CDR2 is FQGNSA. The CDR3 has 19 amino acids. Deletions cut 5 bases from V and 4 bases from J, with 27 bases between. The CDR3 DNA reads TGTGCCAGCAGCCCCGGACCCTCGCCCTGGACGGGGGTATACAATGAGCAGTTCTTC. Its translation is CASSPGPSPWTGVYNEQFF.

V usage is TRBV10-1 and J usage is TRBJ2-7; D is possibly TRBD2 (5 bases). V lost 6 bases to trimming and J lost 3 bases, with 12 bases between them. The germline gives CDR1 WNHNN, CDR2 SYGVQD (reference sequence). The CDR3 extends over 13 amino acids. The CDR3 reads CASSLSAGYEQYF. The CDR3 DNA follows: TGCGCCAGCAGCCTTTCGGCGGGCTACGAGCAGTACTTC.